These 26 T cell receptor beta chains came from one sample sequenced in a study of OX40 agonist ivuxolimab in advanced cancers. Using immunoSEQ multiplex PCR, the repertoire was profiled, and TCRdb retains in-frame clones only, with some absent. In the table there are tens of thousands of clones, around 88% of which are singletons. The sequences come from CD4+ or CD8+ T cells sorted from blood, collected in a trial of the OX40 agonist ivuxolimab. Every receptor here comes from an adult with an advanced solid tumor such as melanoma, head and neck, liver or kidney cancer.

The chain recombines TRBV15 with TRBJ2-1; D may be TRBD2 (5 bases). Germline CDR1 reads LNHNV; CDR2 reads YYDKDF (reference sequence). Trimming took off 3 bases at V and 8 bases at J, with 20 bases between the two ends. This CDR3 is 16 amino acids long. CDR3: CATSSRRNSPTYEQFF. The CDR3 bases are TGTGCCACCAGCAGTAGGAGGAATTCTCCTACATATGAGCAGTTCTTC.

This rearrangement joins TRBV7-9 to TRBJ2-1; D not certain. Per germline, CDR1 SEHNR and CDR2 FQNEAQ (reference sequence). V shed 8 bases and J shed 0 bases, with 17 bases lying between them. The CDR3 loop spans 16 amino acids. The CDR3 coding sequence is TGTGCCAGCGGAGCTTACGTCGGCAGCTCCTACAATGAGCAGTTCTTC. Protein product: CASGAYVGSSYNEQFF.

V gene TRBV15 combines with J gene TRBJ2-3; perhaps TRBD1 as D (6 bases). The CDR3 sequence is 14 residues long. CDR1 is LNHNV and CDR2 is YYDKDF in the germline V gene (reference sequence). V was shortened by 3 bases and J by 2 bases, with 9 bases between the two germline ends. The CDR3 protein is CATSRTGHTDTQYF. The CDR3 region has the DNA TGTGCCACCAGCAGGACAGGACACACAGATACGCAGTATTTT.

The rearrangement links TRBV27 to TRBJ1-1; TRBD1 matches 12 bases. Germline lookup yields CDR1 MNHEY and CDR2 SMNVEV (reference sequence). The junction had 16 bases not matched to a gene; V was cut back by 2 bases and J by 6 bases. The CDR3 totals 19 residues. The CDR3 bases are TGTGCCAGCAGTTTAGGGATAGGGACAGGGGGCGCTTTTCGCGCTGAAGCTTTCTTT. This gives the protein CASSLGIGTGGAFRAEAFF.

The rearrangement uses TRBV28 and TRBJ2-7, with D uncertain. CDR1 and CDR2 from the germline V gene are MDHEN and SYDVKM. The germline V and J ends were trimmed by 10 bases and 2 bases, with 12 bases remaining between them. CDR3 size: 12 residues. CDR3 in amino acids: CATSSNAYEQYF. The DNA for the CDR3 is TGTGCCACCTCTTCCAACGCCTACGAGCAGTACTTC. Full variable domain (outside the CDR3, taken from reference TRBV28 and TRBJ2-7): DVKVTQSSRYLVKRTGEKVFLECVQDMDHENMFWYRQDPGLGLRLIYFSYDVKMKEKGDIPEGYSVSREKKERFSLILESASTNQTSMYLCATSSNAYEQYFGPGTRLTVT.

V gene TRBV10-3 combines with J gene TRBJ1-5; D may be TRBD1 (5 bases). This CDR3 is 14 amino acids long. The germline CDR1 and CDR2 sequences are ENHRY and SYGVKD. Between the trimmed V and J ends, which lost 3 bases and 4 bases, there was a span of 10 bases. This CDR3 reads CAISEGAENQPQHF. As DNA, the CDR3 is TGTGCCATCAGTGAAGGGGCCGAAAATCAGCCCCAGCATTTT.

This rearrangement joins TRBV6-1 to TRBJ2-7; no clear D. The CDR3 runs 13 residues. V was shortened by 4 bases and J by 2 bases, with 9 bases between the two germline ends. CDR1 and CDR2 (germline): MNHNS, SASEGT. The CDR3 nucleotides read TGTGCCAGCAGTGGCCGACAAGCCTACGAGCAGTACTTC. Protein: CASSGRQAYEQYF.

The CDR3 region is CASSIERWARADIQYF. CDR3 bases: TGTGCCAGTAGTATAGAAAGGTGGGCTCGGGCGGACATTCAGTACTTC. The V gene is TRBV19, the J gene TRBJ2-4; D gene uncertain. The germline CDR1 and CDR2 sequences are LNHDA and SQIVND (reference sequence). The V end lost 0 bases, the J end lost 8 bases, and 17 bases lay between the germline ends. This CDR3 comprises 16 residues.

This clone was recorded once. V is TRBV5-4 and J is TRBJ2-1, with D unclear. Per germline, CDR1 SGHNT and CDR2 YYREEE (reference sequence). V was pared by 3 bases and J by 4 bases, with 11 bases between. This CDR3 has 14 residues. CDR3 region: CASSSRTDYNEQFF. CDR3 DNA sequence: TGTGCCAGCAGCTCGCGGACCGATTACAATGAGCAGTTCTTC.

The chain links TRBV7-9 to TRBJ2-3; 7 positions match TRBD1. Losses at the gene ends were 4 bases for V and 6 bases for J; bases not matched to a gene: 7. CDR3 length: 14 amino acids. Germline V gives CDR1 SEHNR, CDR2 FQNEAQ (reference sequence). The CDR3 coding sequence is TGTGCCAGCAGCTGGACAGGTCAGGGGGATACGCAGTATTTT. Amino acid sequence: CASSWTGQGDTQYF.

The CDR3 reads CASSLGPEEYNEQFF. In DNA form, the CDR3 reads TGTGCCAGCAGCTTGGGACCGGAAGAGTACAATGAGCAGTTCTTC. V gene TRBV7-2 combines with J gene TRBJ2-1; TRBD1 or TRBD2 may be the D gene (5 bases each). The CDR3 length is 15 residues. In germline, CDR1 is SGHTA, CDR2 FQGNSA. The V gene lost 3 bases and the J gene lost 4 bases, with 13 bases spanning the gap.

This sequence joins TRBV19 and TRBJ1-4; 7 bases are a match to TRBD1. V was clipped by 7 bases and J by 8 bases; unmatched bases: 13. The CDR3 is 15 amino acids. The germline V gene encodes CDR1 LNHDA and CDR2 SQIVND (reference sequence). The CDR3 here is CASIARRGPREKLFF. The CDR3 coding sequence is TGTGCCAGTATCGCGCGGAGGGGGCCGAGGGAAAAACTGTTTTTT.

This sequence joins TRBV5-1 and TRBJ1-1, with no clear D. V was cut by 7 bases and J by 4 bases, with 11 bases left in between. CDR1 is SGHRS, CDR2 YFSETQ, per germline. CDR3 length: 12 amino acids. This CDR3 is CASFITPTEAFF. The CDR3 DNA reads as TGCGCCAGCTTCATTACACCCACTGAAGCTTTCTTT.

This chain uses TRBV4-3 with TRBJ2-4, with D perhaps given as TRBD1 or TRBD2 (5 bases each). V dropped 1 base and J dropped 1 base, with 14 bases sitting between them. The CDR3 contains 17 residues. Germline CDR1 LGHNA, CDR2 YSLEER. The CDR3: CASSQALPGAAKNIQYF. Here the CDR3 DNA reads TGCGCCAGCAGCCAAGCTCTCCCCGGGGCGGCCAAAAACATTCAGTACTTC.

This chain joins TRBV14 and TRBJ2-2, with D unclear. Germline V lookup: CDR1 SGHDN, CDR2 FVKESK. CDR3 length equals 14 residues. Trimming shortened V by 3 bases and J by 1 base, and 6 bases separated the two germline ends. The CDR3 is CASSQTRNTGELFF. The CDR3 coding sequence is TGTGCCAGCAGCCAGACAAGGAACACCGGGGAGCTGTTTTTT.

The rearrangement links TRBV6-5 to TRBJ2-2; 8 bases fit TRBD2. This CDR3 contains 15 residues. Germline-derived CDR1 and CDR2 are MNHEY and SVGAGI. V lost 7 bases, J lost 0 bases, and 4 bases stayed unmatched. The CDR3 DNA sequence: TGTGCCAGCAACCCCGGGAGGGCGAACACCGGGGAGCTGTTTTTT. Encoded protein: CASNPGRANTGELFF.

V is TRBV30 and J is TRBJ2-5; D remains ambiguous. The V gene's germline CDR1 is GTSNPN and CDR2 SVGIG (reference sequence). The CDR3 runs 15 residues. Trimming took off 2 bases at V and 5 bases at J, with 18 bases between the two ends. CDR3 sequence reads: CAWSPRGRPAETQYF. The CDR3 nucleotides read TGTGCCTGGAGTCCAAGAGGCCGACCGGCGGAGACCCAGTACTTC.

Only one count was recorded for this clone. The gene calls are TRBV6-6 and TRBJ2-2; the D gene could be TRBD1 or TRBD2 (5 bases each). Germline V gene data show CDR1 as MNHNY and CDR2 as SVGAGI (reference sequence). This CDR3 has 15 amino acids. V was cut by 6 bases and J by 1 base, with 12 bases left in between. CDR3 bases: TGTGCCAGCAGCGACGGGACGTTGAACACCGGGGAGCTGTTTTTT. As protein: CASSDGTLNTGELFF.

The CDR3: CASSPRTSLLGETQYF. In DNA form, the CDR3 reads TGTGCCAGCAGCCCCCGGACTAGCCTCTTGGGGGAGACCCAGTACTTC. The chain combines TRBV7-2 with TRBJ2-5, with 8 bases that match TRBD2. Germline V gene data show CDR1 as SGHTA and CDR2 as FQGNSA. Losses at the gene ends were 5 bases for V and 5 bases for J; bases not matched to a gene: 13. The CDR3 covers 16 residues.

This chain links TRBV19 with TRBJ2-2; 11 bases match TRBD1. The V and J ends lost 6 bases and 5 bases, in that order; junction bases with no gene match: 2. From germline, CDR1 is LNHDA and CDR2 SQIVND (reference sequence). This CDR3 comprises 14 residues. CDR3 bases: TGTGCCAGTAGCGGACAGGGGGCGACCGGGGAGCTGTTTTTT. As protein: CASSGQGATGELFF.

The rearrangement links TRBV28 to TRBJ2-6, with 8 positions matching TRBD2. This CDR3 region has 20 residues. Germline CDR1 is MDHEN and CDR2 is SYDVKM. The junction had 16 bases not matched to a gene; V was cut back by 5 bases and J by 1 base. The CDR3 protein is CASSTSGHAGPLSGANVLTF. CDR3 nucleotides: TGTGCCAGCAGTACTAGCGGCCACGCCGGCCCCCTATCTGGGGCCAACGTCCTGACTTTC.

The rearrangement links TRBV7-9 to TRBJ2-6; TRBD2 matches at 14 bases. This CDR3 has 19 residues. The V and J ends lost 5 bases and 1 base, in that order; junction bases with no gene match: 7. Per the germline V gene, CDR1 is SEHNR and CDR2 is FQNEAQ (reference sequence). The CDR3 reads CASSPTSGRVLSGANVLTF. The CDR3 DNA is TGTGCCAGCAGCCCGACTAGCGGGAGGGTCCTGTCTGGGGCCAACGTCCTGACTTTC.

The chain has TRBV28 and TRBJ2-5; D call uncertain. Germline values: CDR1 MDHEN, CDR2 SYDVKM. Trimming shortened V by 1 base and J by 9 bases, and 12 bases separated the two germline ends. This CDR3 is built from 13 residues. Here the CDR3 DNA reads TGTGCCAGCAGTTTATCCGACCTTCCGGCCCAGTACTTC. Translation: CASSLSDLPAQYF.

The chain combines TRBV2 with TRBJ1-5; no reliable D call. Germline V gives CDR1 SNHLY, CDR2 FYNNEI. Trimming took 2 bases from V and 2 from J, leaving 4 bases between them. The CDR3 extends over 13 amino acids. CDR3 in DNA: TGTGCCAGCAGTGAAATGGGCAATCAGCCCCAGCATTTT. Translated, it gives CASSEMGNQPQHF.

In this sample, this clone turned up once. The chain is built from TRBV29-1 and TRBJ1-2; D uncertain. The CDR3 totals 13 residues. V was shortened by 2 bases and J by 4 bases, with 11 bases between the two germline ends. The germline CDR1 and CDR2 sequences are SQVTM and ANQGSEA. CDR3 in DNA: TGCAGCGTTGAACAGCCATCCACCTATGGCTACACCTTC. Its translation is CSVEQPSTYGYTF.

The chain has TRBV29-1 and TRBJ2-2; D gene ambiguous. Trimming stripped 7 bases from V and 1 base from J, with 4 bases between. The CDR3 sequence is 11 residues long. The V gene's germline CDR1 is SQVTM and CDR2 ANQGSEA. The CDR3 DNA reads TGCAGCGGGAGGAACACCGGGGAGCTGTTTTTT. Its translation is CSGRNTGELFF.